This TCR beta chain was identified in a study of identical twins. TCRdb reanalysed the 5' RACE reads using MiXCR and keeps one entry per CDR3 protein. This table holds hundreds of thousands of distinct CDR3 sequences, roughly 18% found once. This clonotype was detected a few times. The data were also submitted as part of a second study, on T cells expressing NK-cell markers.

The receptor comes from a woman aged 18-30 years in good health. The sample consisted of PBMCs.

For the CDR3, the DNA is TGCAGCGTTCATGAGGGGAGCTCCTACGAGCAGTACTTC. Translated: CSVHEGSSYEQYF. The chain employs TRBV29-1 and TRBJ2-7, with D perhaps assigned TRBD1 or TRBD2 (5 bases each). The V gene lost 5 bases and the J gene lost 0 bases, with 11 bases spanning the gap. CDR1 and CDR2 from the germline V gene are SQVTM and ANQGSEA. This CDR3 has 13 residues.